The present T cell receptor (beta chain) was sequenced within a study of early stage breast cancer tumors. Overall study results and limits: Enriched TCRB sequences shared across patients were mostly commonly generated sequences.

Blood replicates held 0.5 ug DNA, tumor or normal breast 1.5 ug, two each. Assay: immunoSEQ multiplex PCR; the TCRdb copy retains only in-frame clones and omits some. This sample has around 60,000 clones; around three quarters occur once, and the top ten carry around 3.2%. This clone showed up just a few times. Its antigen is unidentified. The CDR3 is 16 residues long. The V segment lost 1 base and the J segment 3 bases; nucleotides outside the gene matches: 6. Per the germline V gene, CDR1 is LNHNV and CDR2 is YYDKDF (reference sequence). Sequences were obtained from blood. The clonotype originates from a person aged 25 to 45 with breast cancer. The genes are TRBV15 and TRBJ1-5; 7 bases line up with TRBD1. CDR3 DNA: TGTGCCACCAGCAGAGGCGGGACAGCACCCAATCAGCCCCAGCATTTT. Encoded protein: CATSRGGTAPNQPQHF. The full variable domain, in which reference TRBV15 and TRBJ1-5 provide the parts outside the CDR3, is DAMVIQNPRYQVTQFGKPVTLSCSQTLNHNVMYWYQQKSSQAPKLLFHYYDKDFNNEADTPDNFQSRRPNTSFCFLDIRSPGLGDTAMYLCATSRGGTAPNQPQHFGDGTRLSIL.